These 26 T cell receptor beta chains came from one sample sequenced in a study of blood T cell repertoires in COVID-19. TCRdb's table, derived via immunoSEQ multiplex PCR, lists solely in-frame clones and lacks some. The sample carries around 140,000 clones, approximately 87% recorded once. Specimen: PBMCs or T cells enriched from blood (not recorded which). The receptors come from a man between 50 and 59 years old in a cohort exposed to, infected with or recovered from COVID-19 (not recorded which).

V and J are TRBV10-2 and TRBJ2-3; D remains ambiguous. The CDR3 runs to 14 residues. From germline, CDR1 is WSHSY and CDR2 SAAADI. The V end lost 0 bases, the J end lost 0 bases, and 4 bases lay between the germline ends. CDR3 nucleotide sequence: TGCGCCAGCAGTGAGTCTGGCAGCACAGATACGCAGTATTTT. Translating it yields CASSESGSTDTQYF.

The rearrangement links TRBV19 to TRBJ2-1; maybe TRBD1 (5 bases). CDR1 LNHDA and CDR2 SQIVND come from the germline V gene (reference sequence). This CDR3 region has 15 residues. Trimming pared 7 bases from V and 6 bases from J, leaving 19 bases between. CDR3 nucleotides: TGTGCCAGTAACCATGGGCAGGGCTCCCTCAATGAGCAGTTCTTC. This gives the protein CASNHGQGSLNEQFF.

The gene calls are TRBV18 and TRBJ1-1; TRBD1 matches 9 bases. Per germline, CDR1 KGHSH and CDR2 LQKENI. Trimming took 6 bases from V and 3 from J; bases not matched to a gene: 8. This CDR3 spans 15 amino acids. CDR3 loop: CASSAQGAVDTEAFF. The CDR3 DNA sequence: TGTGCCAGCTCGGCACAGGGGGCCGTTGACACTGAAGCTTTCTTT.

The CDR3 bases are TGTGCCAGCTCACCCTCGACAGATGGGGAGCTGTTTTTT. Residues: CASSPSTDGELFF. The rearrangement joins TRBV18 to TRBJ2-2; the D gene is possibly TRBD1 (5 bases). The ends were cut back, 3 bases at V and 8 bases at J, with 10 bases in the middle. Germline assignment: CDR1 KGHSH and CDR2 LQKENI. The CDR3 has 13 residues.

V gene TRBV4-1 combines with J gene TRBJ2-7; TRBD2 matches at 10 bases. Germline V CDR1 and CDR2: MGHRA, YSYEKL. The CDR3 consists of 16 residues. The V gene end was trimmed by 1 base and the J gene end by 4 bases; junction bases not matched to a gene: 7. The CDR3 DNA reads TGCGCCAGCAGCCAAGTCCTAGGACTAGCGGCTTACGAGCAGTACTTC. Translating gives CASSQVLGLAAYEQYF.

The genes are TRBV9 and TRBJ2-5; perhaps TRBD2 as D (5 bases). V dropped 0 bases and J dropped 5 bases, with 17 bases sitting between them. The CDR3 sequence is 16 residues long. The germline gives CDR1 SGDLS, CDR2 YYNGEE. The CDR3 region is CASSVDEGSVTETQYF. The DNA of the CDR3 is TGTGCCAGCAGCGTAGATGAGGGCTCAGTCACGGAGACCCAGTACTTC.

V usage is TRBV7-9 and J usage is TRBJ2-3, with 9 bases aligning to TRBD1. Germline V gives CDR1 SEHNR, CDR2 FQNEAQ (reference sequence). The CDR3 runs to 15 residues. V lost 2 bases to trimming and J lost 3 bases; unmatched junction nucleotides: 3. In DNA form, the CDR3 reads TGTGCCAGCAGCTTAATGGGACAGGGAACAGATACGCAGTATTTT. Its translation: CASSLMGQGTDTQYF.

This rearrangement joins TRBV7-2 to TRBJ2-5; D call uncertain. Germline V gene sequence: CDR1 SGHTA, CDR2 FQGNSA. The CDR3 loop spans 12 amino acids. V was shortened by 5 bases and J by 4 bases, with 8 bases between the two germline ends. The CDR3 spells CASSSPPETQYF. The CDR3, as DNA: TGTGCCAGCAGCAGCCCCCCAGAGACCCAGTACTTC.

The rearrangement uses TRBV5-5 and TRBJ2-1; possibly TRBD2 for D (5 bases). Germline V gene lookup returns CDR1 SGHKS and CDR2 YYEKEE (reference sequence). The V and J ends lost 0 bases and 15 bases respectively, with 16 bases between them. This CDR3 is built from 13 residues. The CDR3 DNA follows: TGTGCCAGCAGCTTGGAAGGTTCTCTAGCCCCGTTCTTC. It encodes CASSLEGSLAPFF. The complete variable domain, with remaining parts taken from reference TRBV5-5 and TRBJ2-1, reads DAGVTQSPTHLIKTRGQQVTLRCSPISGHKSVSWYQQVLGQGPQFIFQYYEKEERGRGNFPDRFSARQFPNYSSELNVNALLLGDSALYLCASSLEGSLAPFFGPGTRLTVL.

The chain employs TRBV5-1 and TRBJ1-6; maybe TRBD1 (5 bases). There are 15 residues in the CDR3. Germline CDR1 and CDR2: SGHRS and YFSETQ. The germline V and J ends were trimmed by 4 bases and 4 bases, with 12 bases remaining between them. The CDR3 bases are TGCGCCAGCAGCCCGACGGGGGTGTATAATTCACCCCTCCACTTT. Translating gives CASSPTGVYNSPLHF.

This clone was seen once. This sequence joins TRBV10-3 and TRBJ1-5; tentatively, D is TRBD1 (5 bases). This CDR3 region has 13 residues. Germline-derived CDR1 and CDR2 are ENHRY and SYGVKD. The V and J ends lost 3 bases and 8 bases respectively, with 11 bases between them. The CDR3 bases are TGTGCCATCAGTGACGGGAGGGGAGAGCCCCAGCATTTT. Amino acid sequence: CAISDGRGEPQHF.

This chain uses TRBV4-1 with TRBJ2-7, with a tentative D call TRBD2 (5 bases). Germline loops: CDR1 MGHRA, CDR2 YSYEKL. Trimming removed 0 bases from V and 6 bases from J, with 15 bases in between. The CDR3 consists of 15 residues. CDR3 in amino acids: CASSQDPGLLAEQYF. For the CDR3, the DNA is TGCGCCAGCAGCCAAGACCCCGGCCTCCTAGCCGAGCAGTACTTC.

The chain is built from TRBV4-1 and TRBJ1-2; a possible D gene is TRBD1 (5 bases). Germline lookup yields CDR1 MGHRA and CDR2 YSYEKL. The V and J ends lost 5 bases and 5 bases respectively, with 12 bases between them. This CDR3 is built from 13 residues. Written as DNA, the CDR3 is TGCGCCAGCAGCGGTGGGGGGAGGTATGGCTACACCTTC. Translation: CASSGGGRYGYTF.

With regard to this clone: The junction does not match germline at one end; this may be a read error. J is TRBJ2-1 and V is TRBV7-2; 9 bases line up with TRBD2. The CDR3 runs to 13 residues. From germline, CDR1 is SGHTA and CDR2 FQGNSA. This chain's CDR3 is CASRLAGAHKEFF. CDR3 coding DNA: TGTGCCAGCAGGTTAGCGGGGGCCCACAAGGAGTTCTTC. Drawing the rest from reference TRBV7-2 and TRBJ2-1, the complete variable domain is GAGVSQSPSNKVTEKGKDVELRCDPISGHTALYWYRQSLGQGLEFLIYFQGNSAPDKSGLPSDRFSAERTGGSVSTLTIQRTQQEDSAVYLCASRLAGAHKEFFGPGTRLTVL.

This chain connects TRBV27 to TRBJ2-2, with unresolved D. The CDR3 covers 12 residues. V was pared by 6 bases and J by 3 bases, with 5 bases between. Germline values: CDR1 MNHEY, CDR2 SMNVEV (reference sequence). Here the CDR3 DNA reads TGTGCCAGCAGCTTCGACACCGGGGAGCTGTTTTTT. As protein: CASSFDTGELFF.

The V call is TRBV6-5, the J call TRBJ2-2, with 10 bases that match TRBD2. V lost 6 bases and J lost 8; bases outside the gene matches: 6. This CDR3 comprises 14 residues. Germline V gene lookup returns CDR1 MNHEY and CDR2 SVGAGI. The CDR3 spells CASSPTSGVGELFF. The CDR3 region has the DNA TGTGCCAGCAGCCCAACTAGCGGGGTAGGGGAGCTGTTTTTT.

The chain is built from TRBV9 and TRBJ2-3, with 10 bases aligning to TRBD2. Germline V gives CDR1 SGDLS, CDR2 YYNGEE. The ends lost 4 bases at V and 9 bases at J; junction bases unmatched: 11. The CDR3 is 15 residues long. CDR3 DNA sequence: TGTGCCAGCAGCCCCTCCGGGACTAGCGTTGACACGCAGTATTTT. It encodes CASSPSGTSVDTQYF.

A few counts support this clone. This chain links TRBV7-8 with TRBJ1-6; 8 bases are a match to TRBD1. This CDR3 is built from 14 residues. Trimming removed 3 bases from V and 9 bases from J; junction bases left unmatched: 4. The germline V gene has CDR1 SGHVS and CDR2 FQNEAQ. The CDR3 DNA follows: TGTGCCAGCAGCTTGACAGGGGTTGGTTCACCCCTCCACTTT. Amino acids: CASSLTGVGSPLHF.

The chain uses TRBV11-2 and TRBJ1-5; D is perhaps TRBD1 (5 bases). Germline CDR1 reads SGHAT; CDR2 reads FQNNGV. This CDR3 region has 15 residues. V was cut by 5 bases and J by 6 bases, with 17 bases left in between. The CDR3 coding sequence is TGTGCCAGCAGCGGCACCTCTGGGGGGAGTCAGCCCCAGCATTTT. Its protein is CASSGTSGGSQPQHF.

This chain uses TRBV10-3 with TRBJ2-7; possible D gene TRBD1, 6 bases. Germline CDR1 reads ENHRY; CDR2 reads SYGVKD. The CDR3 covers 14 residues. The V end was cut by 7 bases, the J end by 1 base, with 14 bases between. CDR3 protein: CAITKDSVSYEQYF. The CDR3 coding sequence is TGTGCCATCACCAAGGACAGTGTTTCCTACGAGCAGTACTTC.

CDR3 in amino acids: CSADPGDRGNYGYTF. For the CDR3, the DNA is TGCAGCGCAGACCCCGGGGACAGGGGTAACTATGGCTACACCTTC. The chain couples TRBV29-1 to TRBJ1-2; 10 nucleotides line up with TRBD1. With 7 bases clipped from V and 1 base from J, the junction kept 9 bases outside the gene matches. The germline gives CDR1 SQVTM, CDR2 ANQGSEA. The CDR3 is made up of 15 amino acids.

The chain recombines TRBV6-5 with TRBJ2-1, with 10 bases fitting TRBD2. Unmatched junction bases numbered 4, after V lost 5 bases and J lost 3 bases. Looked up from germline, CDR1 is MNHEY and CDR2 is SVGAGI. CDR3 length: 15 amino acids. The CDR3 DNA reads as TGTGCCAGCAGTAACATAGCGGGGGGCTACAATGAGCAGTTCTTC. It is translated as CASSNIAGGYNEQFF.

The chain uses TRBV24-1 and TRBJ2-5; 10 nucleotides agree with TRBD2. CDR1 and CDR2 (germline): KGHDR, SFDVKD. The CDR3 is made up of 16 amino acids. Germline trimming cut 6 bases from V and 2 bases from J; bases unmatched to any gene: 8. CDR3 amino acids: CATSPAGLAFQETQYF. In DNA, the CDR3 is TGTGCCACCAGTCCCGCGGGACTAGCGTTTCAAGAGACCCAGTACTTC.

V and J are TRBV28 and TRBJ1-2; TRBD1 matches 10 bases. The germline CDR1 and CDR2 sequences are MDHEN and SYDVKM. The CDR3 has 14 residues. The ends lost 6 bases at V and 6 bases at J; junction bases unmatched: 7. The DNA of the CDR3 is TGTGCCAGCAGGAGACAGGGGGCGCCGAATGGCTACACCTTC. Its translation: CASRRQGAPNGYTF.

The chain joins TRBV7-8 to TRBJ1-5, with 7 bases identical to TRBD1. The ends lost 5 bases at V and 6 bases at J; junction bases unmatched: 7. The CDR3 spans 14 residues. Germline V gives CDR1 SGHVS, CDR2 FQNEAQ. CDR3 residues: CASSLTGPGQPQHF. DNA for the CDR3: TGTGCCAGCAGCCTGACAGGGCCGGGTCAGCCCCAGCATTTT.

The chain recombines TRBV12-3 or TRBV12-4 with TRBJ1-6, with TRBD1 as a possible D gene (5 bases). The CDR3 is 13 residues long. V lost 5 bases, J lost 7 bases, and 9 bases lay in between. CDR3: CASSRRGNSPLHF. Written as DNA, the CDR3 is TGTGCCAGCAGTCGAAGGGGAAATTCACCCCTCCACTTT.